The 17 T cell receptor beta chains in this list originate from one sample, sequenced in a study of blood T cells in healthy people across ages. Then a second PCR, running about 6 to 12 cycles, was carried out with a sample-barcoded 5' primer and a J-beta primer mix. TCRdb used MiXCR to reprocess the 5' RACE reads, holding one entry per CDR3 protein. The table includes hundreds of thousands of distinct CDR3 sequences, nearly 25% detected once. This sample also appeared in a second study, on T cells of mothers and their children.

The sequenced material came from blood. All receptors derive from a boy younger than 18 in good health.

CDR3 DNA sequence: TGTGCCAGCAGTTTCAGGGGGACTGCCGCCCCTTCAGATACGCAGTATTTT. Amino acids: CASSFRGTAAPSDTQYF. The V call is TRBV12-3 or TRBV12-4, the J call TRBJ2-3; D might be TRBD1 (7 bases). The CDR3 is 17 residues long. V was pared by 3 bases and J by 4 bases, with 20 bases between.

The genes are TRBV4-3 and TRBJ2-6; the match to TRBD1 covers 7 bases. The CDR3 is made up of 18 amino acids. Trimming removed 1 base from V and 0 bases from J; junction bases left unmatched: 6. Germline CDR1 reads LGHNA; CDR2 reads YSLEER. The CDR3 sequence is CASSQVRQGLSGANVLTF. The CDR3, as DNA: TGCGCCAGCAGCCAAGTAAGACAGGGCCTCTCTGGGGCCAACGTCCTGACTTTC.

This clonotype was picked up a small number of times. The chain carries TRBV6-2 or TRBV6-3 and TRBJ2-3, with D maybe TRBD2 (5 bases). Germline V gene sequence: CDR1 MNHEY, CDR2 SVGEGT. Between the trimmed V and J ends, which lost 0 bases and 11 bases, there was a span of 9 bases. The CDR3 has 12 amino acids. In nucleotides, the CDR3 is TGTGCCAGCAGTTACTCGTCTAGCAGGCAGTATTTT. This sequence encodes CASSYSSSRQYF.

This clonotype turned up a few times. This rearrangement joins TRBV18 to TRBJ1-1; D gene ambiguous. This CDR3 has 14 residues. The V and J ends lost 6 bases and 4 bases respectively, with 15 bases between them. Germline V gives CDR1 KGHSH, CDR2 LQKENI. The CDR3 spells CASSPEVGGTEAFF. CDR3 DNA: TGTGCCAGCTCCCCGGAGGTCGGTGGCACTGAAGCTTTCTTT. Using reference TRBV18 and TRBJ1-1 for the parts outside the CDR3, the full variable domain is NAGVMQNPRHLVRRRGQEARLRCSPMKGHSHVYWYRQLPEEGLKFMVYLQKENIIDESGMPKERFSAEFPKEGPSILRIQQVVRGDSAAYFCASSPEVGGTEAFFGQGTRLTVV.

Note on this clonotype: A read error may explain this, as a much larger clone is one base away. The rearrangement joins TRBV6-6 to TRBJ1-4; 7 bases agree with TRBD1. CDR3 length: 16 amino acids. Germline V gene data show CDR1 as MNHNY and CDR2 as SVGAGI (reference sequence). J lost 0 bases, V lost 6 bases, and 7 bases had no gene match. As DNA, the CDR3 is TGTGCCAGCAGCCGAGGGACAGTTGCAACTAATGAAAAACTGTTTTTT. Protein product: CASSRGTVATNEKLFF.

The chain links TRBV6-2 or TRBV6-3 to TRBJ2-2, with D maybe TRBD2 (5 bases). This CDR3 contains 13 residues. CDR1 is MNHEY and CDR2 is SVGEGT in the germline V gene. Trimming shortened V by 11 bases and J by 6 bases, and 16 bases separated the two germline ends. This chain's CDR3 is CAVHSNGAGELFF. CDR3 sequence (DNA): TGTGCCGTACACAGCAACGGGGCCGGGGAGCTGTTTTTT.

In this sample, this clonotype turned up a few times. The chain recombines TRBV20-1 with TRBJ2-5, with D unresolved. Gene TRBJ2-1 matches the end of the DNA better, so the J call may be wrong. The CDR3 loop spans 14 amino acids. From germline, CDR1 is DFQATT and CDR2 SNEGSKA (reference sequence). CDR3 in amino acids: CSARDPAGYNEQFF. Written as DNA, the CDR3 is TGCAGTGCTAGGGATCCGGCAGGCTACAATGAGCAGTTCTTC.

The CDR3 DNA is TGTGCCAGCAGGTTAGGACAGGGGGCCTCCAAAAACATTCAGTACTTC. Its protein product is CASRLGQGASKNIQYF. The chain carries TRBV28 and TRBJ2-4, with TRBD1 matching 11 bases. The CDR3 loop spans 16 amino acids. Germline V gene data show CDR1 as MDHEN and CDR2 as SYDVKM. V lost 6 bases and J lost 2; bases outside the gene matches: 6.

The chain carries TRBV28 and TRBJ2-5, with 11 bases aligning to TRBD2. The DNA end is a closer match to TRBJ2-7, so the J assignment may be wrong. Germline lookup yields CDR1 MDHEN and CDR2 SYDVKM. CDR3 length: 16 amino acids. CDR3 protein: CASSRRGLAGAFEQYF. The CDR3 DNA follows: TGTGCCAGCAGCCGTCGAGGACTAGCGGGTGCCTTCGAGCAGTACTTC.

This chain uses TRBV12-3 or TRBV12-4 with TRBJ1-5; no firm D call. CDR3 size: 12 residues. Trimming removed 6 bases at V and 11 bases at J, with 14 bases between. The CDR3 spells CASRMSLGAQHF. In DNA form, the CDR3 reads TGTGCCAGCAGGATGAGCCTTGGGGCCCAGCATTTT.

There are a few counts of this clonotype. The chain links TRBV5-1 to TRBJ2-2; D is unresolved. This CDR3 spans 11 amino acids. Germline V CDR1 and CDR2: SGHRS, YFSETQ. V lost 2 bases and J 7 bases, leaving 3 bases between the germline ends. The CDR3 DNA sequence: TGCGCCAGCAGCTTCCTCGGGGAGCTGTTTTTT. It is translated as CASSFLGELFF.

This clonotype was counted between two and nine times. The rearrangement links TRBV15 to TRBJ2-2; D is possibly TRBD1 or TRBD2 (5 bases each). CDR1 is LNHNV and CDR2 is YYDKDF in the germline V gene (reference sequence). The CDR3 sequence is 15 residues long. Trimming took off 5 bases at V and 4 bases at J, with 14 bases between the two ends. The CDR3 region has the DNA TGTGCCACCAGCGGGACGGACCCGAGCACCGGGGAGCTGTTTTTT. Residues: CATSGTDPSTGELFF.

Many counts were recorded for this clonotype. The genes are TRBV2 and TRBJ2-5; unclear D gene. In germline, CDR1 is SNHLY, CDR2 FYNNEI. This CDR3 region has 11 residues. The V end was cut by 5 bases, the J end by 4 bases, with 5 bases between. The CDR3 sequence is CASSPPETQYF. The CDR3 coding sequence is TGTGCCAGCAGTCCTCCAGAGACCCAGTACTTC.

A few counts support this clonotype. This chain links TRBV12-3 or TRBV12-4 with TRBJ2-6, with D possibly being TRBD1 or TRBD2 (5 bases each). The CDR3 covers 18 residues. Trimming pared 3 bases from V and 0 bases from J, leaving 15 bases between. CDR3 region: CASSFRVGRVSGANVLTF. DNA for the CDR3: TGTGCCAGCAGTTTTAGGGTGGGACGGGTCTCTGGGGCCAACGTCCTGACTTTC.

This clonotype has a single count. The chain has TRBV11-3 and TRBJ1-4; D might be TRBD1 (5 bases). The V end lost 4 bases, the J end lost 3 bases, and 18 bases lay between the germline ends. The CDR3 is 17 amino acids. Per the germline V gene, CDR1 is SGHNT and CDR2 is YENEEA. The CDR3 DNA reads as TGTGCCAGCAGCTCCCGTACGACGGGGCCGGCTAATGAAAAACTGTTTTTT. It encodes CASSSRTTGPANEKLFF.

This clonotype came up a few times. The chain is built from TRBV28 and TRBJ2-1; D possibly corresponds to TRBD2 (5 bases). Deletions cut 1 base from V and 14 bases from J, with 30 bases between. The CDR3 contains 18 residues. Per the germline V gene, CDR1 is MDHEN and CDR2 is SYDVKM. CDR3 amino acids: CASSLSPPDSDPTMSKFF. CDR3 nucleotides: TGTGCCAGCAGTTTATCCCCACCGGACTCCGACCCTACAATGAGCAAGTTCTTC.

CDR3 in amino acids: CASSSGTNNEQFF. CDR3 nucleotides: TGTGCCAGCAGTAGCGGGACGAACAATGAGCAGTTCTTC. The chain employs TRBV6-1 and TRBJ2-1; 7 bases map to TRBD2. Trimming took 5 bases from V and 5 from J; bases not matched to a gene: 3. The germline V gene has CDR1 MNHNS and CDR2 SASEGT. The CDR3 loop spans 13 amino acids.